One sample yielded the 15 T cell receptor beta chains listed below, sequenced in a study of shared T cell receptors in the human thymus (dated by TCRdb to the early 2020s). Preparation of the library involved the immunoSEQ multiplex PCR assay. The immuneACCESS repertoire file appears here via TCRdb, limited to in-frame rearrangements. These files lack a portion of the clones; in checked studies, under half of the deficit traces to unresolved V genes, and the cause of the others is not known. The table for this sample lists about 540,000 clones; about 80% of them were counted only once. In total, the top ten clones hold about 0.012% of the sample. This sample also appeared in a second study, on human thymus T cells.

The sequencing input was thymocytes. The source is a boy in the first two years of life with a congenital heart defect. Donor details come from another sample of the same person, matched by shared clones.

The chain uses TRBV11-2 and TRBJ2-1, with D maybe TRBD2 (5 bases). Trimming removed 2 bases at V and 6 bases at J, with 11 bases between. Germline lookup yields CDR1 SGHAT and CDR2 FQNNGV. The CDR3 loop spans 14 amino acids. The CDR3 nucleotides read TGTGCCAGCAGCTTAATAGGGAGCCCCAATGAGCAGTTCTTC. Amino acid sequence: CASSLIGSPNEQFF.

This chain connects TRBV9 to TRBJ2-7; 9 nucleotides line up with TRBD2. Per the germline V gene, CDR1 is SGDLS and CDR2 is YYNGEE. V dropped 4 bases and J dropped 5; count of bases not matched to a gene: 7. This CDR3 has 14 amino acids. CDR3 nucleotides: TGTGCCAGCAGCCCGCGGCGGGAGGGCCACGAGCAGTACTTC. It is translated as CASSPRREGHEQYF. The full variable domain, rest sourced from reference TRBV9 and TRBJ2-7, is DSGVTQTPKHLITATGQRVTLRCSPRSGDLSVYWYQQSLDQGLQFLIQYYNGEERAKGNILERFSAQQFPDLHSELNLSSLELGDSALYFCASSPRREGHEQYFGPGTRLTVT.

The rearrangement links TRBV7-9 to TRBJ1-1; D gene ambiguous. Trimming removed 5 bases from V and 1 base from J, with 11 bases in between. Germline V gene sequence: CDR1 SEHNR, CDR2 FQNEAQ (reference sequence). CDR3 length: 14 amino acids. CDR3 nucleotide sequence: TGTGCCAGCAGCGCGGGTCATGCGAACACTGAAGCTTTCTTT. Translated, it gives CASSAGHANTEAFF.

This chain uses TRBV27 with TRBJ1-2, with 7 bases that match TRBD1. J gave up 8 bases and V 3 bases, and 6 bases lay outside the gene matches. CDR3 length: 13 residues. Looked up from germline, CDR1 is MNHEY and CDR2 is SMNVEV (reference sequence). CDR3 sequence (DNA): TGTGCCAGCAGTTTCCAGGGGGAACGGGGCTACACCTTC. Translation gives CASSFQGERGYTF.

The CDR3 loop reads CASSTPGQGWKNIQYF. CDR3 nucleotide sequence: TGTGCCAGCAGTACCCCGGGACAGGGGTGGAAAAACATTCAGTACTTC. This rearrangement joins TRBV6-7 to TRBJ2-4; 10 nucleotides align to TRBD1. TRBV6-7 falls under the ORF class, with uncertain function. CDR3 length equals 16 residues. Trimming removed 5 bases from V and 4 bases from J; junction bases left unmatched: 8.

The chain has TRBV25-1 and TRBJ1-5, with 11 nucleotides matching TRBD1. The CDR3 is made up of 18 amino acids. Germline assignment: CDR1 MGHDK and CDR2 SYGVNS. With 4 bases clipped from V and 3 bases from J, the junction kept 11 bases outside the gene matches. The DNA for the CDR3 is TGTGCCAGCAGTGTAACCAACCGGGACAGGGGGGACAATCAGCCCCAGCATTTT. Encoded protein: CASSVTNRDRGDNQPQHF.

The CDR3 bases are TGTGCCAGCAGCGCTACTCCGGGACAGCCTAATTCACCCCTCCACTTT. It specifies CASSATPGQPNSPLHF. The V call is TRBV13, the J call TRBJ1-6; 7 bases align to TRBD1. J was trimmed by 6 bases and V by 5 bases; bases with no gene match: 10. Germline CDR1 PRHDT, CDR2 FYEKMQ (reference sequence). The CDR3 runs 16 residues.

The chain carries TRBV4-3 and TRBJ2-3; the D gene is possibly TRBD1 (6 bases). Germline assignment: CDR1 LGHNA and CDR2 YSLEER. The V gene lost 8 bases and the J gene lost 3 bases, with 21 bases spanning the gap. The CDR3 spans 16 residues. The CDR3 region is CASSQEGGDRTDTQYF. CDR3 DNA sequence: TGCGCCAGCTCCCAAGAAGGGGGAGATCGGACAGATACGCAGTATTTT.

V and J are TRBV29-1 and TRBJ2-3; 7 nucleotides agree with TRBD1. This CDR3 is 12 amino acids long. Germline CDR1 and CDR2: SQVTM and ANQGSEA. CDR3 DNA sequence: TGCAGTTCGGGGACAGTAAGAGATACGCAGTATTTT. Translating it yields CSSGTVRDTQYF.

The chain employs TRBV28 and TRBJ2-1; D gene uncertain. Germline V gene data show CDR1 as MDHEN and CDR2 as SYDVKM. The CDR3 sequence is 18 residues long. Between the trimmed V and J ends, which lost 4 bases and 3 bases, there was a span of 22 bases. Here the CDR3 reads CASSSLPFQVTDYNEQFF. The CDR3 bases are TGTGCCAGCAGTTCTCTCCCCTTTCAGGTGACCGACTACAATGAGCAGTTCTTC. Looking up the rest from reference TRBV28 and TRBJ2-1 gives the full variable domain: DVKVTQSSRYLVKRTGEKVFLECVQDMDHENMFWYRQDPGLGLRLIYFSYDVKMKEKGDIPEGYSVSREKKERFSLILESASTNQTSMYLCASSSLPFQVTDYNEQFFGPGTRLTVL.

The J gene is TRBJ2-7, the V gene TRBV5-5; no clear D. The CDR3 extends over 12 amino acids. Germline-derived CDR1 and CDR2 are SGHKS and YYEKEE (reference sequence). Trimming took 4 bases from V and 0 from J, leaving 5 bases between them. The CDR3 sequence is CASSASSYEQYF. The DNA of the CDR3 is TGTGCCAGCAGCGCGTCCTCCTACGAGCAGTACTTC.

The CDR3 sequence is CASSLKRQGGLPGANVLTF. CDR3 coding DNA: TGCGCCAGCAGCTTAAAAAGGCAGGGGGGTCTCCCTGGGGCCAACGTCCTGACTTTC. The rearrangement uses TRBV4-1 and TRBJ2-6; D perhaps matches TRBD1 (7 bases). CDR3 length: 19 residues. The V end lost 5 bases, the J end lost 2 bases, and 22 bases lay between the germline ends. Germline lookup yields CDR1 MGHRA and CDR2 YSYEKL.

This clone was seen a single time. V gene TRBV28 combines with J gene TRBJ2-7; 7 bases fit TRBD1. This CDR3 spans 14 amino acids. Germline-derived CDR1 and CDR2 are MDHEN and SYDVKM. V lost 6 bases to trimming and J lost 3 bases; unmatched junction nucleotides: 8. CDR3 sequence reads: CASRGRGQLYEQYF. CDR3 in DNA: TGTGCCAGCAGGGGACGGGGACAGCTCTACGAGCAGTACTTC. Combining the CDR3 with reference TRBV28 and TRBJ2-7 gives the whole variable domain DVKVTQSSRYLVKRTGEKVFLECVQDMDHENMFWYRQDPGLGLRLIYFSYDVKMKEKGDIPEGYSVSREKKERFSLILESASTNQTSMYLCASRGRGQLYEQYFGPGTRLTVT.

The genes are TRBV6-5 and TRBJ1-1; perhaps TRBD1 as D (6 bases). This CDR3 contains 15 residues. CDR1 is MNHEY, CDR2 SVGAGI, per germline. Trimming took 2 bases from V and 2 from J, leaving 12 bases between them. The CDR3 protein is CASSYPGHTNTEAFF. The CDR3 DNA follows: TGTGCCAGCAGTTACCCGGGACACACCAACACTGAAGCTTTCTTT.

This clone was observed a handful of times. This chain connects TRBV5-1 to TRBJ2-2; 10 positions match TRBD2. V shed 1 base, J shed 9 bases, and the junction held 6 bases outside the gene matches. The CDR3 is made up of 15 amino acids. The germline CDR1 and CDR2 sequences are SGHRS and YFSETQ. CDR3 region: CASSLRLAGVRELFF. The DNA for the CDR3 is TGCGCCAGCAGCTTGCGGCTAGCGGGAGTGCGGGAGCTGTTTTTT.